This T cell receptor (beta chain) was identified in a study of human T cells and chemical hapten exposure. Whole-study context: In the sensitization step, 2% DPC was placed on roughly 2 cm by roughly 2 cm of upper inner arm skin.

The library gave individual cDNA molecules unique molecular identifiers. TCRdb re-called the RACE reads with MiXCR, one entry per CDR3 protein. Found here are 250,000 or so distinct CDR3 sequences, about 7.7% of them singletons; the top ten hold more than 1%. Trimming left V 2 bases short and J 8 bases short, with 13 bases between. The CDR3 sequence is 14 residues long. A note on this clonotype: Its antigen is still unknown.

This sample's time point: pre-sensitization, week 0. Treatment defined: therapeutic diphenylcyclopropenone sensitization with weekly scalp DPC. Whole-study results and caveats: Healthy people's immune response may differ from that of the donors, who had alopecia. Unchanged with DPC sensitization were TCRs above 1 in 1000 frequency.

The receptor was derived from a man between 18 and 35 years old with alopecia areata. Some clones in this sample may be carry-over from other donors' samples. The gene calls are TRBV12-3 or TRBV12-4 and TRBJ2-1; maybe TRBD1 (6 bases). Material: whole blood, obtained in connection with sensitization to the hapten diphenylcyclopropenone (DPC). CDR3 protein: CASSLSDSTDEQFF. Here the CDR3 DNA reads TGTGCCAGCAGTTTATCGGACAGTACGGATGAGCAGTTCTTC.